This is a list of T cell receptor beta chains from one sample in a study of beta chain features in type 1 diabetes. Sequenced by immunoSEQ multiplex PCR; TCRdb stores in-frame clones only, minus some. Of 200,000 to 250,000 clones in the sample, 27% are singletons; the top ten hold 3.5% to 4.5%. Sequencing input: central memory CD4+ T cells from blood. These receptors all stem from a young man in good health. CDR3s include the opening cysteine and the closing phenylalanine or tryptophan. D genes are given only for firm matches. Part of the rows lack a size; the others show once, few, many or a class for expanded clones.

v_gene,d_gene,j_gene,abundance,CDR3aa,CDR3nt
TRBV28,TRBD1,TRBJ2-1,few,CASSQTGYEQFF,TGTGCCAGCAGCCAGACAGGGTATGAGCAGTTCTTC
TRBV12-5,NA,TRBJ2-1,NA,CASAPPTGSQSYNEQFF,TGTGCTAGTGCCCCTCCAACGGGGTCCCAATCCTACAATGAGCAGTTCTTC
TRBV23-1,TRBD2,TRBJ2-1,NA,CASPAGEGRDEQFF,TGCGCCAGCCCTGCGGGGGAGGGCCGCGATGAGCAGTTCTTC
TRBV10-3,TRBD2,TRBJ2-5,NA,CAIRGGSGVEETQYF,TGTGCCATCAGGGGAGGTAGCGGGGTAGAAGAGACCCAGTACTTC
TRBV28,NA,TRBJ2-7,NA,CASSSLGGSSYEQYF,TGTGCCAGCAGTTCCCTAGGAGGGAGCTCCTACGAGCAGTACTTC
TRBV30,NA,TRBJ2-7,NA,CAWSVPGKQYF,TGTGCCTGGAGTGTACCGGGGAAGCAGTACTTC
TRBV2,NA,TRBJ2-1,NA,CASSEDGSYNEQFF,TGTGCCAGCAGTGAAGATGGCTCCTACAATGAGCAGTTCTTC
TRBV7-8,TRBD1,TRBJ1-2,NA,CASSSGQGGSYGYTF,TGTGCCAGCAGCTCGGGACAGGGGGGTAGCTATGGCTACACCTTC
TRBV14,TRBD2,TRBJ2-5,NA,CASSSPGTSGQETQYF,TGTGCCAGCAGCTCTCCCGGGACTAGCGGCCAAGAGACCCAGTACTTC
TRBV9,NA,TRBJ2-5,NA,CASSSRETQGETQYF,TGTGCCAGCAGCTCCCGGGAGACCCAAGGGGAGACCCAGTACTTC
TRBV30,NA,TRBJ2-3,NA,CAWTVGVSTSTDTQYF,TGTGCCTGGACCGTAGGAGTCTCAACTAGCACAGATACGCAGTATTTT
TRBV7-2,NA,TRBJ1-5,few,CASSSNRVLGQPQHF,TGTGCCAGCAGCTCCAACAGGGTTTTAGGTCAGCCCCAGCATTTT
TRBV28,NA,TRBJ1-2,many,CASSYQERIGVLYGYTF,TGTGCCAGCAGTTACCAGGAGAGGATAGGCGTCCTCTATGGCTACACCTTC
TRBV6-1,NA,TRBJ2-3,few,CASSEAGRTDTQYF,TGTGCCAGCAGTGAAGCGGGTCGGACAGATACGCAGTATTTT
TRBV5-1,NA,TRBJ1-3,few,CASSLQDTGTSGNTIYF,TGCGCCAGCAGCTTGCAAGATACAGGGACCTCTGGAAACACCATATATTTT
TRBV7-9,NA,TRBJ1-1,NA,CASSFEGVRTEAFF,TGTGCCAGCAGCTTCGAGGGGGTAAGGACTGAAGCTTTCTTT
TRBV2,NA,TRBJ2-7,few,CASKEGRIYEQYF,TGTGCCAGCAAGGAGGGACGTATCTACGAGCAGTACTTC
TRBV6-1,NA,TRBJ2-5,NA,CASSESGRAPETQYF,TGTGCCAGCAGTGAATCCGGACGAGCCCCAGAGACCCAGTACTTC
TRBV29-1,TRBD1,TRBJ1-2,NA,CSVGPLRTGVNYGYTF,TGCAGCGTTGGGCCCCTTCGGACAGGGGTAAACTATGGCTACACCTTC
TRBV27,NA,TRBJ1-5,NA,CASSLQDPNQPQHF,TGTGCCAGCAGTTTACAGGATCCCAATCAGCCCCAGCATTTT
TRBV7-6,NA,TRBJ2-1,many,CASSLAIINEQFF,TGTGCCAGCAGCTTAGCGATCATCAATGAGCAGTTCTTC
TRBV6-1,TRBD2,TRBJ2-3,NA,CASSSGGTSTDTQYF,TGTGCCAGCAGCAGCGGGGGGACTAGCACAGATACGCAGTATTTT
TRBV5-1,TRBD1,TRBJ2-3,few,CASSSGQGTDTQYF,TGCGCCAGCAGCTCGGGACAGGGGACAGATACGCAGTATTTT
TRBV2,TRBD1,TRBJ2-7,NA,CASIRRQGAYEQYF,TGTGCCAGCATCAGGAGACAGGGCGCTTACGAGCAGTACTTC
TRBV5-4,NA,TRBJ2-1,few,CASSFDRKQFF,TGTGCCAGCAGCTTCGACAGGAAACAGTTCTTC
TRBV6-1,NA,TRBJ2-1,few,CASRTQNEQFF,TGTGCCAGCAGGACCCAAAATGAGCAGTTCTTC
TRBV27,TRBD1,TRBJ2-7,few,CASSFRTGQYEQYF,TGTGCCAGCAGTTTCAGGACAGGGCAGTACGAGCAGTACTTC
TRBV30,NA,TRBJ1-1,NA,CAWRTSQVNTEAFF,TGTGCCTGGAGGACTTCACAGGTGAACACTGAAGCTTTCTTT
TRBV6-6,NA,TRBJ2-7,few,CASSLGGREQYF,TGTGCCAGCAGTCTCGGGGGGCGCGAGCAGTACTTC
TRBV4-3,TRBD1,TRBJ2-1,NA,CASSQGDRELDEQFF,TGCGCCAGCAGCCAAGGGGACAGGGAGTTGGATGAGCAGTTCTTC
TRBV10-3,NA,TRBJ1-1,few,CANSAGEGTEAFF,TGTGCCAACTCCGCAGGGGAAGGCACTGAAGCTTTCTTT
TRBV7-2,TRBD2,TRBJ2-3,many,CASRAGARDTQYF,TGTGCCAGCAGAGCGGGAGCCAGAGATACGCAGTATTTT
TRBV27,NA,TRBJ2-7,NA,CASSWGRAKDEQYF,TGTGCCAGCAGTTGGGGCAGGGCAAAGGACGAGCAGTACTTC
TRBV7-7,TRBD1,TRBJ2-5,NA,CASSMDREETQYF,TGTGCCAGCAGCATGGACAGGGAAGAGACCCAGTACTTC
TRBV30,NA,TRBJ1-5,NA,CAWSGGTRNQPQHF,TGTGCCTGGAGTGGAGGAACGCGCAATCAGCCCCAGCATTTT
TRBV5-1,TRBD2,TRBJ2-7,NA,CASSSRLATYEQYF,TGCGCCAGCAGCTCACGACTAGCAACTTACGAGCAGTACTTC
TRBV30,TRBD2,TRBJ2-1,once,CAWLRSGSGQFF,TGTGCCTGGTTACGAAGCGGGAGTGGACAGTTCTTC
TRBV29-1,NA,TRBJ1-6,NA,CSVTDGNSPLHF,TGCAGCGTCACGGACGGTAATTCACCCCTCCACTTT
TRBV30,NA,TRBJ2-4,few,CAWSPSGLAKNIQYF,TGTGCCTGGAGTCCCTCCGGATTAGCCAAAAACATTCAGTACTTC
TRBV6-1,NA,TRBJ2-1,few,CASLYSASSYNEQFF,TGTGCCAGCTTGTACTCCGCGAGCTCCTACAATGAGCAGTTCTTC
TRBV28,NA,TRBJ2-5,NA,CASSHGGRETQYF,TGTGCCAGCAGTCACGGAGGGCGGGAGACCCAGTACTTC
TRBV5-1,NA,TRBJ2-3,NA,CASSLTEAGLGTQYF,TGCGCCAGCAGCTTGACCGAAGCGGGCCTTGGTACGCAGTATTTT
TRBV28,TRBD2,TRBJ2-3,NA,CASKAGNTDTQYF,TGTGCCAGTAAAGCGGGAAACACAGATACGCAGTATTTT
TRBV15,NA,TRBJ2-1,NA,CATSREVVGQQFF,TGTGCCACCAGCAGAGAGGTGGTGGGGCAGCAGTTCTTC
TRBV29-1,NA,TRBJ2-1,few,CSGVVFNEQFF,TGCAGCGGCGTGGTCTTTAATGAGCAGTTCTTC
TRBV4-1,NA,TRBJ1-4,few,CASSQASGNFNEKLFF,TGCGCCAGCAGCCAAGCATCGGGGAACTTTAATGAAAAACTGTTTTTT
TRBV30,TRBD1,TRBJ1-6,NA,CAWSVRGTGVFPLHF,TGTGCCTGGAGTGTACGGGGGACAGGGGTGTTTCCCCTCCACTTT
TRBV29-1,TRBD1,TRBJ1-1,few,CSAQQGGNTEAFF,TGCAGCGCTCAACAGGGGGGGAACACTGAAGCTTTCTTT
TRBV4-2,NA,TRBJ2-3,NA,CASSQEDSSTDTQYF,TGTGCCAGCAGCCAAGAGGACTCCTCCACAGATACGCAGTATTTT
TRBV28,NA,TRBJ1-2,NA,CASSRAGIFYGYTF,TGTGCCAGCAGTCGCGCCGGGATTTTCTATGGCTACACCTTC
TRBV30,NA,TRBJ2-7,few,CAWSVTVMYEQYF,TGTGCCTGGAGTGTGACAGTTATGTACGAGCAGTACTTC
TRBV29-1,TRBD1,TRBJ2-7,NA,CSVTGTGDVREQYF,TGCAGCGTTACCGGGACAGGGGACGTGCGGGAGCAGTACTTC
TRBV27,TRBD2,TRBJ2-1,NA,CASASSGRTAEQFF,TGTGCCAGCGCTTCTAGCGGGAGGACCGCTGAGCAGTTCTTC
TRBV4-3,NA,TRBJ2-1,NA,CASSQEALVNNEQFF,TGCGCCAGCAGCCAAGAGGCACTGGTTAACAATGAGCAGTTCTTC
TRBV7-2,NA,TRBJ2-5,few,CASSLIEETQYF,TGTGCCAGCAGCTTGATCGAAGAGACCCAGTACTTC
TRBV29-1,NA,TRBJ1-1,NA,CSVDETEATEAFF,TGCAGCGTTGACGAGACAGAGGCCACTGAAGCTTTCTTT
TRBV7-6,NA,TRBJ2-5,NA,CASSKRPSPGETQYF,TGTGCCAGCAGCAAAAGGCCATCCCCTGGGGAGACCCAGTACTTC
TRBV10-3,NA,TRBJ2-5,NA,CAISESRLGGRYLPETQYF,TGTGCCATCAGTGAGTCGAGACTAGGTGGAAGATATCTGCCAGAGACCCAGTACTTC
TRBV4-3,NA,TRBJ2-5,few,CASSQDRQGGETQYF,TGCGCCAGCAGCCAAGATCGGCAGGGTGGGGAGACCCAGTACTTC
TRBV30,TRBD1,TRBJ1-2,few,CAWRATGGDYGYTF,TGTGCCTGGAGGGCCACAGGGGGCGACTATGGCTACACCTTC